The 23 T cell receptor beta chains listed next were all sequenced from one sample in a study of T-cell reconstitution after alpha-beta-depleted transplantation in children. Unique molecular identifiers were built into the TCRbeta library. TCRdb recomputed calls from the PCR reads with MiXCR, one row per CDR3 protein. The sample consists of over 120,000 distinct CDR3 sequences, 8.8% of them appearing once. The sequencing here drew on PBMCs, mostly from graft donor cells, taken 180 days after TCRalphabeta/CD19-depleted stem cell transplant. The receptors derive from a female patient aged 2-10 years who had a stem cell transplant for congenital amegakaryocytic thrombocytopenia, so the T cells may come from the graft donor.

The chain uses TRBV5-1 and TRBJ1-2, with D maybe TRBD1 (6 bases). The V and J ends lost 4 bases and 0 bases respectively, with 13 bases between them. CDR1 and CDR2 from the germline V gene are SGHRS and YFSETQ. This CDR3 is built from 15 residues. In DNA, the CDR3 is TGCGCCAGCAGCCCCTGGGGGGGCGCTAACTATGGCTACACCTTC. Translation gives CASSPWGGANYGYTF.

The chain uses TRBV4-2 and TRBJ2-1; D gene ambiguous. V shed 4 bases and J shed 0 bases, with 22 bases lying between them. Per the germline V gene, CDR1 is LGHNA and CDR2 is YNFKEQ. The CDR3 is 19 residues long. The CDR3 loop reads CASSPRLVLAPSSYNEQFF. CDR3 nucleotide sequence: TGTGCCAGCAGCCCGAGGCTAGTCCTTGCGCCGAGCTCCTACAATGAGCAGTTCTTC.

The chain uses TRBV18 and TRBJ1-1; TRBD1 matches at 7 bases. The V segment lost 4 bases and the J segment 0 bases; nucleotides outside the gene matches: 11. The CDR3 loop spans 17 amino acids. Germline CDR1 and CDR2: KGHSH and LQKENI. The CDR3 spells CASSRRQGTRLNTEAFF. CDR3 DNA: TGTGCCAGCTCACGGCGACAGGGCACTAGGCTGAACACTGAAGCTTTCTTT. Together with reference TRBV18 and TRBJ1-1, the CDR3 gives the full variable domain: NAGVMQNPRHLVRRRGQEARLRCSPMKGHSHVYWYRQLPEEGLKFMVYLQKENIIDESGMPKERFSAEFPKEGPSILRIQQVVRGDSAAYFCASSRRQGTRLNTEAFFGQGTRLTVV.

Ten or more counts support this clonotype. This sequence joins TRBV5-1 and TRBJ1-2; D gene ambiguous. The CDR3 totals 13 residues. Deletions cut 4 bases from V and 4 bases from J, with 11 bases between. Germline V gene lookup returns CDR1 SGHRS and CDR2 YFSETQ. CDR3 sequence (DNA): TGCGCCAGCAGCGATCAGGACGGCTATGGCTACACCTTC. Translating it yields CASSDQDGYGYTF.

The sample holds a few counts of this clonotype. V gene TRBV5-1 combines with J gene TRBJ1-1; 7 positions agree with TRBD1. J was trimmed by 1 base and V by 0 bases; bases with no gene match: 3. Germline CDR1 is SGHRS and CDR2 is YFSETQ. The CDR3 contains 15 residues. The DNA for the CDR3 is TGCGCCAGCAGCTTGGCAGGGGACAGGAACACTGAAGCTTTCTTT. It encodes CASSLAGDRNTEAFF.

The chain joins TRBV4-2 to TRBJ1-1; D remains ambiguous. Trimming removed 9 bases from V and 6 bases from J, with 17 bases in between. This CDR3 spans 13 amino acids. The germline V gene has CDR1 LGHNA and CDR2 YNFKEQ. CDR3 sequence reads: CARGPRRWSEAFF. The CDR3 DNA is TGTGCCAGGGGCCCTAGGAGGTGGTCTGAAGCTTTCTTT.

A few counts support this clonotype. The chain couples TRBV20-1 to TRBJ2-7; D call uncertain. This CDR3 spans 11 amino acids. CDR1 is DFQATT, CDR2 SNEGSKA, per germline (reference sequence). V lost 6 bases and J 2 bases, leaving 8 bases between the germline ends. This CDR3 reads CSASTPYEQYF. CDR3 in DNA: TGCAGTGCGAGCACCCCCTACGAGCAGTACTTC.

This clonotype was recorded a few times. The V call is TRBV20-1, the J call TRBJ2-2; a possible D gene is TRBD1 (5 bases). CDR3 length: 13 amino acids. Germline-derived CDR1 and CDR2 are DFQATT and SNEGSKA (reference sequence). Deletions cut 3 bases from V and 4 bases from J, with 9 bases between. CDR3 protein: CSASRASTGELFF. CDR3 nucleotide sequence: TGCAGTGCTAGCAGGGCCAGCACCGGGGAGCTGTTTTTT.

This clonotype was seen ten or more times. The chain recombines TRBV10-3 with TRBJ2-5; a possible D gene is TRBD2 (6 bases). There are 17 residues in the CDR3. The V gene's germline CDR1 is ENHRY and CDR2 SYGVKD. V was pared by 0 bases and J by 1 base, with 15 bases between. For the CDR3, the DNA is TGTGCCATCAGTGAGTCTGTGGGGCGGGGCCGCCAAGAGACCCAGTACTTC. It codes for CAISESVGRGRQETQYF.

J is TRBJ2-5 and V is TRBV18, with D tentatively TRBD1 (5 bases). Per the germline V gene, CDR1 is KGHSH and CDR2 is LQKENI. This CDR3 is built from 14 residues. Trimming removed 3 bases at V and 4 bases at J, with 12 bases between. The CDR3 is CASSPPPGAETQYF. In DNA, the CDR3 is TGTGCCAGCTCACCGCCCCCTGGGGCAGAGACCCAGTACTTC.

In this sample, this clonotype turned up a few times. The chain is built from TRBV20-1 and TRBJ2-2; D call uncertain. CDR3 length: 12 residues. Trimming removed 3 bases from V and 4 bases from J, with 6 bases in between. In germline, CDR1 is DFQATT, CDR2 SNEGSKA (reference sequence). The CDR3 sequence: CSARPLTGELFF. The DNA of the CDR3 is TGCAGTGCTAGGCCGCTCACCGGGGAGCTGTTTTTT.

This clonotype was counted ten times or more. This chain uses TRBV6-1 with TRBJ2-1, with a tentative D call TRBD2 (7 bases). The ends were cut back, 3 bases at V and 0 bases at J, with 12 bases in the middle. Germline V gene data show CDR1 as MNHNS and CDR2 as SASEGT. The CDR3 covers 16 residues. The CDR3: CASSDWGGLSYNEQFF. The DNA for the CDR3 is TGTGCCAGCAGTGACTGGGGGGGCCTCTCCTACAATGAGCAGTTCTTC.

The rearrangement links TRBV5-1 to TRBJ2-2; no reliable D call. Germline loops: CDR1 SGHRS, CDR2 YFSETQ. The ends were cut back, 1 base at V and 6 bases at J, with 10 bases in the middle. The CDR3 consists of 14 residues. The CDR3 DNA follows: TGCGCCAGCAGCTTGTCGTTCCCTCCCGGGGAGCTGTTTTTT. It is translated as CASSLSFPPGELFF. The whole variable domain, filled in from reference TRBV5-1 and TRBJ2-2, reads KAGVTQTPRYLIKTRGQQVTLSCSPISGHRSVSWYQQTPGQGLQFLFEYFSETQRNKGNFPGRFSGRQFSNSRSEMNVSTLELGDSALYLCASSLSFPPGELFFGEGSRLTVL.

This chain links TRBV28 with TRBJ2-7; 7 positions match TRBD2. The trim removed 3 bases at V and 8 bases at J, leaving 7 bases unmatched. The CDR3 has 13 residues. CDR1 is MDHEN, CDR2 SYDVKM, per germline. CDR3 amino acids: CASSFSREEQQYF. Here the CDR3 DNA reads TGTGCCAGCAGTTTCTCCCGGGAGGAACAGCAGTACTTC.

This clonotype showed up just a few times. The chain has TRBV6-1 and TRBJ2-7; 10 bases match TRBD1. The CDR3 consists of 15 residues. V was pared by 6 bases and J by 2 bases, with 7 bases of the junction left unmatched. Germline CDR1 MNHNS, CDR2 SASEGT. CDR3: CASRLGQGPTYEQYF. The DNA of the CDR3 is TGTGCCAGCAGGTTGGGACAGGGGCCGACCTACGAGCAGTACTTC.

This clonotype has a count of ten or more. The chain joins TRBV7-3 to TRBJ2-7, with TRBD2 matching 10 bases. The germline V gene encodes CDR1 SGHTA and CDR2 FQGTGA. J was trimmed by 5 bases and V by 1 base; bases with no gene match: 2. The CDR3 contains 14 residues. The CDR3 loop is CASSLIAGGDEQYF. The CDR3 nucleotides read TGTGCCAGCAGCTTAATAGCGGGAGGTGACGAGCAGTACTTC.

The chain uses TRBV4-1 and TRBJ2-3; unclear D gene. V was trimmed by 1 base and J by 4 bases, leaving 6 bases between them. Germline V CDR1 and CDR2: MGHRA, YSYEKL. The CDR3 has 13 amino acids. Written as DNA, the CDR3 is TGCGCCAGCAGCCAAGGGTTCGCAGATACGCAGTATTTT. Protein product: CASSQGFADTQYF.

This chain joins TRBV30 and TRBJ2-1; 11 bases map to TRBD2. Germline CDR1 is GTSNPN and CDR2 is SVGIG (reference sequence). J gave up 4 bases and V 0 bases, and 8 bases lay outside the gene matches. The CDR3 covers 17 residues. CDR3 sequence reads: CAWSVRLAGPRYNEQFF. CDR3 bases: TGTGCCTGGAGTGTGAGACTAGCGGGACCCAGATACAATGAGCAGTTCTTC.

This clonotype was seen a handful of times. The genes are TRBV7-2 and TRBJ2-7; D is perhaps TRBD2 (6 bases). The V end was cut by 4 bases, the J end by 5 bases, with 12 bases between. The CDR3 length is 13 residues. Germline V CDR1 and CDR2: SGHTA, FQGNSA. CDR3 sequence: CASSSGTFHEQYF. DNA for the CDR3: TGTGCCAGCAGCTCCGGGACTTTCCACGAGCAGTACTTC.

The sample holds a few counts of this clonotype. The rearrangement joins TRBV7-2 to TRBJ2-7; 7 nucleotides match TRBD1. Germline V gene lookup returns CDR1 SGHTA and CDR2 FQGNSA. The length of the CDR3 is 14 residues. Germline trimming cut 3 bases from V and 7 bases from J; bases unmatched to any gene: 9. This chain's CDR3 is CASSLRGTAREQYF. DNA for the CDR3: TGTGCCAGCAGCTTGCGAGGGACAGCCCGGGAGCAGTACTTC.

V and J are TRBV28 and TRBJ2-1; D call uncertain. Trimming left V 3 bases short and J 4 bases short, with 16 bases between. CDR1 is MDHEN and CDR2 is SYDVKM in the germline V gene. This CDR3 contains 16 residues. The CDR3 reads CASSFFLNPSYNEQFF. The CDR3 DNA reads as TGTGCCAGCAGTTTTTTTCTTAATCCATCGTACAATGAGCAGTTCTTC.

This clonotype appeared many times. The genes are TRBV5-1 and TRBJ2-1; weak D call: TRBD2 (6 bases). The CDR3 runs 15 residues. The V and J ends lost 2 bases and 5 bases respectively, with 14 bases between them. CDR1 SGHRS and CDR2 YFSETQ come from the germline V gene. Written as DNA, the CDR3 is TGCGCCAGCAGCTTCCGGGACTCAGGGAACAATGAGCAGTTCTTC. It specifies CASSFRDSGNNEQFF.

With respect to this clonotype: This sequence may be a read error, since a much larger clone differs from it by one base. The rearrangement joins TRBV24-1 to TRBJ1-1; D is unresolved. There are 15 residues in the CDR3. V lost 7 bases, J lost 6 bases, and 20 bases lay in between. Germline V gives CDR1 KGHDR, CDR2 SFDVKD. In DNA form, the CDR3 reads TGTGCCACCAGGCTGGGAAGACCCTTGGCCGCTGAAGCTTTCTTT. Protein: CATRLGRPLAAEAFF.